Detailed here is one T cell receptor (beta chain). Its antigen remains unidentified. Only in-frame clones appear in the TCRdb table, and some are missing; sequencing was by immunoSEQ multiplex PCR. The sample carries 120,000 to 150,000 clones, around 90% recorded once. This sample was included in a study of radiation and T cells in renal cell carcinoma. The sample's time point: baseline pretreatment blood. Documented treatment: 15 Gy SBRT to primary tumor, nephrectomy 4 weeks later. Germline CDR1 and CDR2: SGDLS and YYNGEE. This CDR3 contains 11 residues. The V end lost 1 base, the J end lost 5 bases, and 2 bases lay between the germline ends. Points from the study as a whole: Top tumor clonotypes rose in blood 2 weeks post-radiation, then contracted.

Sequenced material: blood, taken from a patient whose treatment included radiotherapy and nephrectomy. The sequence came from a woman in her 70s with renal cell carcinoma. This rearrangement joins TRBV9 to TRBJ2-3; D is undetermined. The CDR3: CASSVRDTQYF. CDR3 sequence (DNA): TGTGCCAGCAGCGTAAGAGATACGCAGTATTTT.